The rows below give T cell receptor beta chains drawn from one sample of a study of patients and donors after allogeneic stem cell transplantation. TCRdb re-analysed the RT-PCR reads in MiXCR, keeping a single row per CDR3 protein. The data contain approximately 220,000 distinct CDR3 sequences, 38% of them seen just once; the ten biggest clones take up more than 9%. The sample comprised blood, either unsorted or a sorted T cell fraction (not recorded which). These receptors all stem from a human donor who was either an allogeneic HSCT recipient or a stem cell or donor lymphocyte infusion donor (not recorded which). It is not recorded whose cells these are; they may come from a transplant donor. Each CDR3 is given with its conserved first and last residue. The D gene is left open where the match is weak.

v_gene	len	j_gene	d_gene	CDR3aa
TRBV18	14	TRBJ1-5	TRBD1	CASSPRQGAQPQHF
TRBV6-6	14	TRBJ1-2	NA	CASSYSPSLLFYTF
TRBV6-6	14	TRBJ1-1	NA	CASCRGAPNTEAFF
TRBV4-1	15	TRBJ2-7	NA	CASSQDSQARYEQYF
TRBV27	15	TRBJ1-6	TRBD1	CASSLSTGDQPPLHF
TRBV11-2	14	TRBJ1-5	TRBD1	CASSPGTDPRPQHF
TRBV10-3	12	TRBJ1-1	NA	CAISGRNTEAFF
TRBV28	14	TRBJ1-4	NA	CASSLGQTFEKLFF
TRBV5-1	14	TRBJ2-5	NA	CASSQSLGQETQYF
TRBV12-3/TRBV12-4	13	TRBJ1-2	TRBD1	CASSRDREYGYTF
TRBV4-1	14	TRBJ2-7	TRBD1	CASSGTGANYEQYF
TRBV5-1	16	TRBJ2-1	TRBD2	CASSTLAGGQRNEQFF
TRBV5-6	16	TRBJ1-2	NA	CASSLDRTEVDYGYTF
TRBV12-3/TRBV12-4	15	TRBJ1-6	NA	CASSLSSGSGTPLHF
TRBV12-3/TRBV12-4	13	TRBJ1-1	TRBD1	CASSPGQGRKAFF
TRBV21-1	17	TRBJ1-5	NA	CASSKRVRQGKHQPQHF
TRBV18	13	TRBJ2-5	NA	CASSPENRWTQYF
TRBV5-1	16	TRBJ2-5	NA	CASSLSRRPSRETQYF
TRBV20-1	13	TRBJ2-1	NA	CSARPTSYNEQFF
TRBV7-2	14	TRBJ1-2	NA	CASSLALVAGGYTF
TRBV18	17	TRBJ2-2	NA	CASSPSLGARSRGELFF
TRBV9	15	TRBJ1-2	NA	CASSGSWSQRYGYTF
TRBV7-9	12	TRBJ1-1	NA	CASSPQDGEAFF
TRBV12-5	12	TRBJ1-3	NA	CASAAGRNTIYF
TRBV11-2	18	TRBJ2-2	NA	CASSPIERRPRRTGELFF
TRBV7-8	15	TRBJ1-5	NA	CASSLIPGHVQPQHF
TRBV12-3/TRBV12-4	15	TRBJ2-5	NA	CASSLPNWNQETQYF
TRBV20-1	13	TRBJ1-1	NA	CSARGVMNTEAFF
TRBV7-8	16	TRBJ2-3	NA	CASSLARASRADTQYF
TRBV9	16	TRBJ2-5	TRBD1	CASSPGDRDVRETQYF
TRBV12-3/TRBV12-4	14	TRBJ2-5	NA	CASSGGQFQETQYF
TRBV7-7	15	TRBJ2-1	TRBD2	CASSPQGLAGGEQFF
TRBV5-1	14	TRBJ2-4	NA	CASRVFPIKNIQYF
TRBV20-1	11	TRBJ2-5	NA	CSAPLLETQYF
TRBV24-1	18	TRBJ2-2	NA	CATSDLQTGTTNTGELFF
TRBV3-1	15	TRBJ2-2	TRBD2	CASSPRGVAAGELFF
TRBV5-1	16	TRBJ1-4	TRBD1	CASSPRGGFANEKLFF
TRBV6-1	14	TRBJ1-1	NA	CASRAADRNTEAFF
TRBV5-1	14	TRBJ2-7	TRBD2	CASSTGGGEGRQYF
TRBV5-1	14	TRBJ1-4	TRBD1	CASSDGQGPKSLFF
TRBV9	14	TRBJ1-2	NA	CASSVALTDHGYTF
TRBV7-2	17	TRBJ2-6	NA	CASSSGHRDPGANVLTF
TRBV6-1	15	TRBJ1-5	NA	CASSELGVSNQPQHF
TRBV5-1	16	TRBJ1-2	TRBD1	CASSPIGQGSGYGYTF
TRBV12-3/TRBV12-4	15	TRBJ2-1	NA	CASSLRGVRANEQFF
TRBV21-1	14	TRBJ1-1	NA	CASTEKTQNTEAFF
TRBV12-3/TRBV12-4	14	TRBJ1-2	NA	CASSPRQANYGYTF
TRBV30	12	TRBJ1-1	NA	CAWSGRYTEAFF
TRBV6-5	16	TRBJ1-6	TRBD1	CASSTRTGGLNSPLHF